The clone carrying this T cell receptor beta chain has at least ten counts. First-strand cDNA relied on TRAV- and TRBV-specific primers spanning alpha and beta chains. With a constant-region primer and a V-primer adapter, TCRs were subjected to roughly 18 PCR cycles of amplification. TCRdb itself ran the reads through MiXCR, one entry per CDR3 protein. This table has approximately 80,000 distinct CDR3 sequences, 17% appearing once. The data stem from a study of low-dose radiotherapy and immunotherapy resistance in tumors. Regarding time point: after trial treatment. Treatment described: LDRT plus nivolumab, ipilimumab, low-dose cyclophosphamide and aspirin (RACIN trial). The ends were cut back, 0 bases at V and 7 bases at J, with 9 bases in the middle. This CDR3 comprises 14 residues.

The material sequenced was PBMCs, taken after low-dose radiotherapy plus immunotherapy. The TCR originated in a male donor with prostate cancer. The genes are TRBV12-3 or TRBV12-4 and TRBJ2-2, with D tentatively TRBD2 (5 bases). In DNA, the CDR3 is TGTGCCAGCAGTTTAGCGGGAGAGAACGGGGAGCTGTTTTTT. Residues: CASSLAGENGELFF.